This T cell receptor beta chain emerged from a study of blood T cell repertoires in COVID-19. In the study overall: T cells, B-cell-depleted T cells, or PBMCs supplied cDNA or gDNA.

Methods used by the authors: Estimation of nucleated cell counts relied on the amplification of reference gene primers. Sequenced by immunoSEQ multiplex PCR; TCRdb stores in-frame clones only, minus some. That table supplies the V and J calls and clone size; D and trimming were determined from the DNA. This sample has 100,000 to 150,000 clones, with approximately 88% found just once. V gave up 2 bases and J gave up 4 bases, with 14 bases separating them. CDR3 length: 15 amino acids. Germline CDR1 KGHSH, CDR2 LQKENI. This chain connects TRBV18 to TRBJ1-1, with no clear D. Sequencing was performed on peripheral blood. The sequence came from a woman aged 80 or older with acute or convalescent COVID-19. Written as DNA, the CDR3 is TGTGCCAGCTCACCAGAGGGCCCGAGGGCCACTGAAGCTTTCTTT. Residues: CASSPEGPRATEAFF.